This T cell receptor (beta chain) was sequenced for a study of follicular helper T cells after annual influenza vaccination. Sequencing used immunoSEQ multiplex PCR; TCRdb keeps in-frame clones, though not all of them. The table shows more than 6,500 clones, with over 65% occurring only once. The time point was: 2014-2015 season, 7 days after vaccination. The V gene's germline CDR1 is SGHRS and CDR2 YFSETQ. This CDR3 region has 14 residues. With 4 bases removed from V and 0 bases from J, the gap between germline ends came to 9 bases. The V call is TRBV5-1, the J call TRBJ2-3; no reliable D call. The input for sequencing was CXCR5+ CD38- circulating T follicular helper cells from blood, taken 7 days after influenza vaccination. Subset indicated: circulating Tfh, non-naive CD4+CXCR5+PD-1+ (ICOS+CD38+ or ICOS-CD38-). This TCR derives from an adult who received the influenza vaccine. DNA for the CDR3: TGCGCCAGCAGCCTATACGGGAGCACAGATACGCAGTATTTT. Translation: CASSLYGSTDTQYF.